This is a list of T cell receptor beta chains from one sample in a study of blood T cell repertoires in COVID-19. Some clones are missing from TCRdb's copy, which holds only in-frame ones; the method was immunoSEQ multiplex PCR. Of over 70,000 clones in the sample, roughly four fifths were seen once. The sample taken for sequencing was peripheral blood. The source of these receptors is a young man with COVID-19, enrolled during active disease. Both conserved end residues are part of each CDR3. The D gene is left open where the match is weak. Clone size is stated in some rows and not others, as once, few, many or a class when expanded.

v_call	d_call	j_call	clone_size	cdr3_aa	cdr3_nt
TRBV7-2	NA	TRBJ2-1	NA	CASSLGRGRYNEQFF	TGTGCCAGCAGCTTAGGGAGGGGAAGGTACAATGAGCAGTTCTTC
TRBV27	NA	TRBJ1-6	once	CASKSRRGPLHF	TGTGCCAGCAAATCTCGGCGCGGGCCCCTCCACTTT
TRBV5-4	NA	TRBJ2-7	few	CASSTGQKFTYEQYF	TGTGCCAGCAGCACCGGACAGAAGTTCACCTACGAGCAGTACTTC
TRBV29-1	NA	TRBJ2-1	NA	CSANRDLYYNEQFF	TGCAGCGCTAACCGGGATCTATACTACAATGAGCAGTTCTTC
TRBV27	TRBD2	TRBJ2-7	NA	CASSPRRAGNSYEQYF	TGTGCCAGCAGTCCCCGGAGAGCGGGGAACTCCTACGAGCAGTACTTC
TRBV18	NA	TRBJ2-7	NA	CASSPGDLADSYEQYF	TGTGCCAGCTCACCCGGTGATTTAGCGGACTCCTACGAGCAGTACTTC
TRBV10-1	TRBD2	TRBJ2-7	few	CASSDSSGRTYEQYF	TGCGCCAGCAGTGATTCTAGCGGTCGAACCTACGAGCAGTACTTC
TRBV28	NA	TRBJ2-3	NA	CASRLQGEVTDTQYF	TGTGCCAGCAGACTCCAGGGGGAGGTGACAGATACGCAGTATTTT
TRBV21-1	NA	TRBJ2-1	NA	CASSNRQGHQYNEQFF	TGTGCCAGCAGCAACCGTCAGGGACACCAATACAATGAGCAGTTCTTC
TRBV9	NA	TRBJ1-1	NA	CASSVDDRNTEAFF	TGTGCCAGCAGCGTTGACGACAGAAACACTGAAGCTTTCTTT
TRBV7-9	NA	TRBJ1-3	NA	CASSFGTGKNTIYF	TGTGCCAGCAGCTTCGGTACAGGGAAGAACACCATATATTTT
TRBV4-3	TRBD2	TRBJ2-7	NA	CASSQSWLAGGPYEQYF	TGCGCCAGCAGCCAATCCTGGCTAGCGGGAGGACCCTACGAGCAGTACTTC
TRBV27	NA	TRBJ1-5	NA	CASSSPGHPGNQPQHF	TGTGCCAGCAGTTCCCCGGGACACCCTGGCAATCAGCCCCAGCATTTT
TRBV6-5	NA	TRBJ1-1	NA	CASSWSGGNTEAFF	TGTGCCAGCAGTTGGAGTGGAGGGAACACTGAAGCTTTCTTT
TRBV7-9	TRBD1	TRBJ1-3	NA	CASSQSGQADTIYF	TGTGCCAGCAGCCAAAGTGGACAGGCGGACACCATATATTTT